These 32 T cell receptor beta chains were all obtained from the same sample, sequenced in a study of blood T cell repertoires in COVID-19. The method was immunoSEQ multiplex PCR; TCRdb's version includes in-frame clones alone and lacks a portion of them. The profile shows roughly 200,000 clones, 85% of them singletons. The material sequenced was PBMCs or T cells enriched from blood (not recorded which). The receptors originated from a man aged 35 to 55 who had recovered from COVID-19.

This chain uses TRBV9 with TRBJ2-7; D gene ambiguous. This CDR3 has 15 residues. CDR1 is SGDLS and CDR2 is YYNGEE in the germline V gene. V shed 1 base and J shed 1 base, with 12 bases lying between them. This chain's CDR3 is CASSVSPSESYEQYF. CDR3 sequence (DNA): TGTGCCAGCAGCGTAAGCCCGAGTGAGTCCTACGAGCAGTACTTC.

V is TRBV10-3 and J is TRBJ2-1; TRBD2 is a possible D gene (6 bases). Germline V CDR1 and CDR2: ENHRY, SYGVKD. Between the trimmed V and J ends, which lost 2 bases and 5 bases, there was a span of 10 bases. This CDR3 is 14 amino acids long. The CDR3: CAISELPGDNEQFF. CDR3 sequence (DNA): TGTGCCATCAGTGAGCTACCGGGGGACAATGAGCAGTTCTTC.

Points on this clone: Other DNA sequences in the sample encode the same CDR3. The V and J genes are TRBV18 and TRBJ2-7; 8 bases align to TRBD1. Germline V gene data show CDR1 as KGHSH and CDR2 as LQKENI. The V and J ends lost 3 bases and 6 bases, in that order; junction bases with no gene match: 4. The CDR3 is 13 amino acids. The CDR3 loop reads CASSPDRGGEQYF. Written as DNA, the CDR3 is TGTGCCAGCTCACCCGACAGGGGCGGCGAGCAGTACTTC.

This chain links TRBV13 with TRBJ1-1; 8 bases are shared with TRBD1. Trimming cost V 4 bases and J 1 base; bases outside gene matches: 11. The CDR3 runs 17 residues. Germline V gives CDR1 PRHDT, CDR2 FYEKMQ (reference sequence). The CDR3: CASSSSPGTGPNTEAFF. In DNA form, the CDR3 reads TGTGCCAGCAGCTCCAGTCCCGGGACAGGCCCGAACACTGAAGCTTTCTTT.

V and J are TRBV12-3 or TRBV12-4 and TRBJ2-1; possible D gene TRBD1, 5 bases. The CDR3 is made up of 13 amino acids. The ends were cut back, 6 bases at V and 7 bases at J, with 13 bases in the middle. CDR3 amino acids: CASRTQGPNEQFF. The CDR3, as DNA: TGTGCCAGCAGGACCCAGGGTCCAAATGAGCAGTTCTTC.

This chain connects TRBV9 to TRBJ2-3; D not resolved. V was clipped by 0 bases and J by 0 bases, with 11 bases between them. Germline V gives CDR1 SGDLS, CDR2 YYNGEE. The CDR3 spans 16 residues. CDR3 coding DNA: TGTGCCAGCAGCGTAGGCGGTCCCACTAGCACAGATACGCAGTATTTT. It is translated as CASSVGGPTSTDTQYF.

V is TRBV30 and J is TRBJ2-7; TRBD2 aligns across 7 bases. Unmatched junction bases numbered 2, after V lost 0 bases and J lost 0 bases. CDR3 length: 14 residues. The V gene's germline CDR1 is GTSNPN and CDR2 SVGIG (reference sequence). The CDR3 nucleotides are TGTGCCTGGAGTGTCGCGGGAGCCTCCTACGAGCAGTACTTC. Its translation: CAWSVAGASYEQYF.

The J gene is TRBJ2-4, the V gene TRBV9; TRBD2 is a possible D gene (5 bases). CDR3 length equals 17 residues. Germline V lookup: CDR1 SGDLS, CDR2 YYNGEE. Between the trimmed V and J ends, which lost 4 bases and 2 bases, there was a span of 19 bases. CDR3 protein: CASSSIGSETTKNIQYF. Written as DNA, the CDR3 is TGTGCCAGCAGCTCTATCGGCAGCGAGACTACCAAAAACATTCAGTACTTC.

The genes are TRBV5-1 and TRBJ1-4; D perhaps matches TRBD1 (6 bases). The V gene lost 4 bases and the J gene lost 8 bases, with 21 bases spanning the gap. The CDR3 has 16 residues. CDR1 SGHRS and CDR2 YFSETQ come from the germline V gene. The DNA of the CDR3 is TGCGCCAGCAGCCTTGGTGCAAGGCAGGGGAACGAAAAACTGTTTTTT. It codes for CASSLGARQGNEKLFF.

The gene calls are TRBV6-2 or TRBV6-3 and TRBJ2-1; D unclear. V lost 2 bases and J 8 bases, leaving 7 bases between the germline ends. This CDR3 region has 12 residues. Germline CDR1 reads MNHEY; CDR2 reads SVGEGT. The CDR3 nucleotides are TGTGCCAGCAGTTACAGTACGGATGAGCAGTTCTTC. Translation gives CASSYSTDEQFF.

The table lists this clone with a count of one. This chain joins TRBV7-2 and TRBJ2-5; D is undetermined. The V and J ends lost 1 base and 5 bases respectively, with 5 bases between them. Looked up from germline, CDR1 is SGHTA and CDR2 is FQGNSA. This CDR3 spans 12 amino acids. CDR3 in amino acids: CASSLVRETQYF. CDR3 nucleotide sequence: TGTGCCAGCAGCTTAGTACGGGAGACCCAGTACTTC. The entire variable domain, with the rest obtained from reference TRBV7-2 and TRBJ2-5, is as follows: GAGVSQSPSNKVTEKGKDVELRCDPISGHTALYWYRQSLGQGLEFLIYFQGNSAPDKSGLPSDRFSAERTGGSVSTLTIQRTQQEDSAVYLCASSLVRETQYFGPGTRLLVL.

This rearrangement joins TRBV4-1 to TRBJ2-7; D is ambiguous. V dropped 7 bases and J dropped 2 bases, with 12 bases sitting between them. The CDR3 covers 13 residues. Per germline, CDR1 MGHRA and CDR2 YSYEKL. As DNA, the CDR3 is TGCGCCAGCACGATTGGGCCTGCCTACGAGCAGTACTTC. Protein sequence: CASTIGPAYEQYF.

There are a few counts of this clone. The chain links TRBV4-1 to TRBJ2-6, with TRBD2 as a possible D gene (5 bases). CDR1 is MGHRA, CDR2 YSYEKL, per germline. V dropped 2 bases and J dropped 2 bases, with 7 bases sitting between them. The CDR3 extends over 15 amino acids. The CDR3 DNA sequence: TGCGCCAGCAGCCAATTCGGGACTGGGGCCAACGTCCTGACTTTC. Amino acids: CASSQFGTGANVLTF.

This chain uses TRBV24-1 with TRBJ2-7; unclear D gene. The CDR3 has 11 residues. Germline V gene data show CDR1 as KGHDR and CDR2 as SFDVKD. The V end lost 9 bases, the J end lost 5 bases, and 10 bases lay between the germline ends. The CDR3 nucleotides are TGTGCCACCGCTTTCCGGGACGAGCAGTACTTC. It encodes CATAFRDEQYF.

The V gene is TRBV29-1, the J gene TRBJ2-1, with a weak D call TRBD2 (5 bases). The CDR3 totals 15 residues. V lost 8 bases, J lost 8 bases, and 25 bases lay in between. Germline V gene sequence: CDR1 SQVTM, CDR2 ANQGSEA. The CDR3 DNA reads TGCAGCCATCGTGGGTTGCTGCCCTACGGGGATGAGCAGTTCTTC. Its translation is CSHRGLLPYGDEQFF.

This chain joins TRBV7-2 and TRBJ2-7; TRBD1 matches 8 bases. The CDR3 contains 16 residues. Germline loops: CDR1 SGHTA, CDR2 FQGNSA. V lost 0 bases, J lost 2 bases, and 6 bases stayed unmatched. The CDR3 DNA sequence: TGTGCCAGCAGCTTAGCGTCCGGACAGGGAGCCTACGAGCAGTACTTC. Translation: CASSLASGQGAYEQYF. The whole variable domain, remainder taken from reference TRBV7-2 and TRBJ2-7, is GAGVSQSPSNKVTEKGKDVELRCDPISGHTALYWYRQSLGQGLEFLIYFQGNSAPDKSGLPSDRFSAERTGGSVSTLTIQRTQQEDSAVYLCASSLASGQGAYEQYFGPGTRLTVT.

The J gene is TRBJ2-5, the V gene TRBV5-6; tentative D call: TRBD1 (6 bases). Germline CDR1 and CDR2: SGHDT and YYEEEE. This CDR3 region has 14 residues. Trimming stripped 4 bases from V and 5 bases from J, with 15 bases between. The CDR3 sequence is CASSLRTGSETQYF. CDR3 nucleotide sequence: TGTGCCAGCAGCCTACGCACAGGGAGCGAGACCCAGTACTTC.

The chain carries TRBV27 and TRBJ2-7; D ambiguous. The V end was cut by 6 bases, the J end by 2 bases, with 11 bases between. The CDR3 sequence is 13 residues long. The germline CDR1 and CDR2 sequences are MNHEY and SMNVEV (reference sequence). The CDR3: CASSPGPTYEQYF. CDR3 nucleotides: TGTGCCAGCAGCCCTGGGCCCACCTACGAGCAGTACTTC.

J is TRBJ1-2 and V is TRBV28; TRBD1 matches 11 bases. Losses at the gene ends were 9 bases for V and 7 bases for J; bases not matched to a gene: 7. The germline V gene encodes CDR1 MDHEN and CDR2 SYDVKM. The CDR3 loop spans 13 amino acids. CDR3: CASGDRGNAGYTF. CDR3 nucleotides: TGTGCCAGTGGGGACAGGGGGAATGCTGGCTACACCTTC.

The chain employs TRBV7-2 and TRBJ1-1; D is ambiguous. Germline CDR1 reads SGHTA; CDR2 reads FQGNSA. V lost 4 bases and J 4 bases, leaving 19 bases between the germline ends. The CDR3 covers 16 residues. The DNA of the CDR3 is TGTGCCAGCAGCTCCCTCGAAAACCACCGGGGCACTGAAGCTTTCTTT. This sequence encodes CASSSLENHRGTEAFF.

This rearrangement joins TRBV18 to TRBJ2-7, with D tentatively TRBD2 (5 bases). The CDR3 has 13 amino acids. Trimming cost V 4 bases and J 3 bases, with 10 bases left between them. CDR1 is KGHSH, CDR2 LQKENI, per germline. DNA of the CDR3: TGTGCCAGCTCACTTGGACGGGACTACGAGCAGTACTTC. Encoded protein: CASSLGRDYEQYF. The variable domain in full, completed from reference TRBV18 and TRBJ2-7, reads NAGVMQNPRHLVRRRGQEARLRCSPMKGHSHVYWYRQLPEEGLKFMVYLQKENIIDESGMPKERFSAEFPKEGPSILRIQQVVRGDSAAYFCASSLGRDYEQYFGPGTRLTVT.

In this sample, this clone turned up once. This sequence joins TRBV21-1 and TRBJ2-7; no check of the table's D call, TRBD2, against the DNA was made. TRBV21-1 is a known pseudogene. This CDR3 has 12 residues. The CDR3 is CAGGGSSYEQYF. The CDR3 DNA reads as TGTGCCGGGGGGGGGAGCTCCTACGAGCAGTACTTC.

V is TRBV4-1 and J is TRBJ2-3, with 7 bases lining up with TRBD2. The length of the CDR3 is 17 residues. J lost 1 base, V lost 4 bases, and 11 bases had no gene match. Germline assignment: CDR1 MGHRA and CDR2 YSYEKL. The CDR3 region has the DNA TGCGCCAGCAGCCGGCCTGGAGGTGGGAGGGGCACAGATACGCAGTATTTT. Residues: CASSRPGGGRGTDTQYF.

The CDR3 nucleotides read TGCGCCAGCAGCTTGGGTTTAGAACAGCCCCAGCATTTT. This codes for CASSLGLEQPQHF. The chain recombines TRBV5-1 with TRBJ1-5; no clear D gene. V was cut by 0 bases and J by 7 bases, with 8 bases left in between. Germline values: CDR1 SGHRS, CDR2 YFSETQ. The CDR3 is 13 amino acids. Based on the CDR3 plus reference TRBV5-1 and TRBJ1-5, the full variable domain is KAGVTQTPRYLIKTRGQQVTLSCSPISGHRSVSWYQQTPGQGLQFLFEYFSETQRNKGNFPGRFSGRQFSNSRSEMNVSTLELGDSALYLCASSLGLEQPQHFGDGTRLSIL.

V is TRBV27 and J is TRBJ2-7; possible D gene TRBD1, 6 bases. V was shortened by 5 bases and J by 2 bases, with 10 bases between the two germline ends. Germline V lookup: CDR1 MNHEY, CDR2 SMNVEV (reference sequence). This CDR3 is built from 13 residues. The CDR3 DNA reads TGTGCCAGCAGTCTGACAGGAGCCTACGAGCAGTACTTC. It specifies CASSLTGAYEQYF.

In this sample, this clone turned up once. The chain uses TRBV5-8 and TRBJ2-2, with D perhaps TRBD1 (6 bases). V lost 1 base, J lost 3 bases, and 13 bases lay in between. CDR1 and CDR2 from the germline V gene are SGHTS and YDEGEE. CDR3 length: 16 residues. CDR3 protein: CASSLSLQGDTGELFF. The CDR3 coding sequence is TGTGCCAGCAGCTTGTCTTTACAGGGTGACACCGGGGAGCTGTTTTTT.

This clone has just a few counts. This chain links TRBV19 with TRBJ2-7, with TRBD1 matching over 8 bases. CDR3 length: 13 amino acids. Germline lookup yields CDR1 LNHDA and CDR2 SQIVND (reference sequence). The ends lost 5 bases at V and 5 bases at J; junction bases unmatched: 5. The CDR3 region has the DNA TGTGCCAGTAGTCAAGACAGGGGCCACGAGCAGTACTTC. The encoded protein is CASSQDRGHEQYF. Filled out from reference TRBV19 and TRBJ2-7, the complete variable domain reads DGGITQSPKYLFRKEGQNVTLSCEQNLNHDAMYWYRQDPGQGLRLIYYSQIVNDFQKGDIAEGYSVSREKKESFPLTVTSAQKNPTAFYLCASSQDRGHEQYFGPGTRLTVT.

This chain joins TRBV10-3 and TRBJ2-5; TRBD2 aligns across 8 bases. Looked up from germline, CDR1 is ENHRY and CDR2 is SYGVKD. Trimming took 3 bases from V and 2 from J; bases not matched to a gene: 5. This CDR3 contains 15 residues. The CDR3 loop is CAISEIAGHQETQYF. For the CDR3, the DNA is TGTGCCATCAGTGAAATAGCGGGACATCAAGAGACCCAGTACTTC.

V gene TRBV4-3 combines with J gene TRBJ2-7; no clear D. V lost 0 bases to trimming and J lost 3 bases, with 9 bases between them. From germline, CDR1 is LGHNA and CDR2 YSLEER. The length of the CDR3 is 14 residues. CDR3 nucleotide sequence: TGCGCCAGCAGCCAAGATCCGGGTGGCTACGAGCAGTACTTC. Amino acids: CASSQDPGGYEQYF.

This clone was detected only once. This sequence joins TRBV13 and TRBJ1-1, with a possible D match to TRBD1 (5 bases). The ends were cut back, 4 bases at V and 8 bases at J, with 8 bases in the middle. CDR3 length equals 11 residues. CDR1 and CDR2 (germline): PRHDT, FYEKMQ (reference sequence). This chain's CDR3 is CASSYRIEAFF. In DNA form, the CDR3 reads TGTGCCAGCAGCTACAGGATCGAAGCTTTCTTT.

The chain carries TRBV2 and TRBJ1-2; the D is unclear. Germline CDR1 is SNHLY and CDR2 is FYNNEI. V lost 4 bases and J 0 bases, leaving 15 bases between the germline ends. The CDR3 covers 16 residues. In DNA, the CDR3 is TGTGCCAGCAGTGCCGAGAGAGGGCATACTAACTATGGCTACACCTTC. Encoded protein: CASSAERGHTNYGYTF.

The chain links TRBV4-1 to TRBJ1-5; no definite D call. V dropped 2 bases and J dropped 7 bases, with 15 bases sitting between them. Germline CDR1 and CDR2: MGHRA and YSYEKL. The length of the CDR3 is 15 residues. Here the CDR3 DNA reads TGCGCCAGCAGCCAACTGCGGCGGCCTGACCAGCCCCAGCATTTT. It is translated as CASSQLRRPDQPQHF.